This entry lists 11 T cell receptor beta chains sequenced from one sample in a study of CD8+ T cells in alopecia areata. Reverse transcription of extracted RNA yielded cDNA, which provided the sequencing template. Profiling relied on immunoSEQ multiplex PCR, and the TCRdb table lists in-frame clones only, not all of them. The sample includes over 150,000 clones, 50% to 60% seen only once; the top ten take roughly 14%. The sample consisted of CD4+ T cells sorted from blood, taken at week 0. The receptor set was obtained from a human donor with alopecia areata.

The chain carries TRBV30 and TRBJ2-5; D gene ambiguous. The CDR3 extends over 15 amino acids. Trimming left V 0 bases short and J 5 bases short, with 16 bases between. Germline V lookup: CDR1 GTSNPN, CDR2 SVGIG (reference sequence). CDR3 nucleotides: TGTGCCTGGAGTGTACTGTCGGGTTCTGGGGAGACCCAGTACTTC. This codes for CAWSVLSGSGETQYF.

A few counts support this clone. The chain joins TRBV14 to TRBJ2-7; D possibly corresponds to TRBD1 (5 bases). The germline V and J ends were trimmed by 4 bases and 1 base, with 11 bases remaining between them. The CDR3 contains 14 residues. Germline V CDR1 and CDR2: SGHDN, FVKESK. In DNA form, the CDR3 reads TGTGCCAGCAGCCGGATGGACAAGTCCTACGAGCAGTACTTC. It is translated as CASSRMDKSYEQYF. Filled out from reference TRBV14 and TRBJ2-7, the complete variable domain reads EAGVTQFPSHSVIEKGQTVTLRCDPISGHDNLYWYRRVMGKEIKFLLHFVKESKQDESGMPNNRFLAERTGGTYSTLKVQPAELEDSGVYFCASSRMDKSYEQYFGPGTRLTVT.

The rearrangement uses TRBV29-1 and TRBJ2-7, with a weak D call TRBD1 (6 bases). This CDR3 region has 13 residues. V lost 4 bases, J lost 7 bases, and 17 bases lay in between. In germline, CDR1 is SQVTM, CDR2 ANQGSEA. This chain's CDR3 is CSVGGRQAGEQYF. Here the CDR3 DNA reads TGCAGCGTTGGGGGAAGACAGGCCGGAGAGCAGTACTTC.

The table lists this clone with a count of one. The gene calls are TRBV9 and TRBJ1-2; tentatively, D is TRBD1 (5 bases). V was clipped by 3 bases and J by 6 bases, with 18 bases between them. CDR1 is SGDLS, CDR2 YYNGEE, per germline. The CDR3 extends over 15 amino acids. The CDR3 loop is CASSDSITLGDGYTF. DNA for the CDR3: TGTGCCAGCAGCGACTCGATTACCTTGGGGGATGGCTACACCTTC. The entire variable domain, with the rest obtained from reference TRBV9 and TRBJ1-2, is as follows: DSGVTQTPKHLITATGQRVTLRCSPRSGDLSVYWYQQSLDQGLQFLIQYYNGEERAKGNILERFSAQQFPDLHSELNLSSLELGDSALYFCASSDSITLGDGYTFGSGTRLTVV.

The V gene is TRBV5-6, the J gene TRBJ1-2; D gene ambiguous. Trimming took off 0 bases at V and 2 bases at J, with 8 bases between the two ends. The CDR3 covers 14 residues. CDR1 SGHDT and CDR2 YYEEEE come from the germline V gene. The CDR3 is CASSLDRWNYGYTF. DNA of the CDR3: TGTGCCAGCAGCTTGGATCGGTGGAACTATGGCTACACCTTC.

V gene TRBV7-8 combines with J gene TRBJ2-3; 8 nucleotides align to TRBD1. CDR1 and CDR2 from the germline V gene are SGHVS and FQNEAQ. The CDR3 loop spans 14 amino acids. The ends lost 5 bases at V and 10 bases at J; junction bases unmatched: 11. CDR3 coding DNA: TGTGCCAGCAGCCTCGGGACAGGAACATACGCGCAGTATTTT. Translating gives CASSLGTGTYAQYF.

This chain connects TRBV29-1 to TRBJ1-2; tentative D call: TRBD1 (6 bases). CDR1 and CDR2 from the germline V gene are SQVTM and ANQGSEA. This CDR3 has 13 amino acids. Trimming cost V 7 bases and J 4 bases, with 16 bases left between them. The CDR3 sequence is CSAGGGLIYGYTF. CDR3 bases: TGCAGCGCTGGTGGGGGCCTTATCTATGGCTACACCTTC.

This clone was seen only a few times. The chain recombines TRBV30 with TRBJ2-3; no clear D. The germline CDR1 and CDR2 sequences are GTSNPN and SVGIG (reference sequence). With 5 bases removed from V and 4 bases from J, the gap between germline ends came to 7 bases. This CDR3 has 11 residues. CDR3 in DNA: TGTGCCTGGGACCGATCAGATACGCAGTATTTT. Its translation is CAWDRSDTQYF.

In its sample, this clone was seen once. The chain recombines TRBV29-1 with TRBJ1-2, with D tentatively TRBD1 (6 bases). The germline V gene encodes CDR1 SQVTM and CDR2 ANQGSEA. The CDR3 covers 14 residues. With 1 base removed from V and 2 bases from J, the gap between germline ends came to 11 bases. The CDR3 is CSVEGGQKNYGYTF. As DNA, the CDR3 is TGCAGCGTTGAAGGAGGACAGAAAAACTATGGCTACACCTTC.

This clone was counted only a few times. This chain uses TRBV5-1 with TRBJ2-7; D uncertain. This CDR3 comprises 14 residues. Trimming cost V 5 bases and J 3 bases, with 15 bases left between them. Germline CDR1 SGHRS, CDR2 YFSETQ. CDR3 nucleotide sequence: TGCGCCAGCAGGAAACAAACAAATTTCTACGAGCAGTACTTC. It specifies CASRKQTNFYEQYF.

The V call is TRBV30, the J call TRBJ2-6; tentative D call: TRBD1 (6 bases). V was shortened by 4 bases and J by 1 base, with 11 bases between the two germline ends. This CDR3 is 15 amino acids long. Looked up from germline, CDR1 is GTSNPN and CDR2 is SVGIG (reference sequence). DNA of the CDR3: TGTGCCTGGACTCAGGGGATGTCTGGGGCCAACGTCCTGACTTTC. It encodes CAWTQGMSGANVLTF.